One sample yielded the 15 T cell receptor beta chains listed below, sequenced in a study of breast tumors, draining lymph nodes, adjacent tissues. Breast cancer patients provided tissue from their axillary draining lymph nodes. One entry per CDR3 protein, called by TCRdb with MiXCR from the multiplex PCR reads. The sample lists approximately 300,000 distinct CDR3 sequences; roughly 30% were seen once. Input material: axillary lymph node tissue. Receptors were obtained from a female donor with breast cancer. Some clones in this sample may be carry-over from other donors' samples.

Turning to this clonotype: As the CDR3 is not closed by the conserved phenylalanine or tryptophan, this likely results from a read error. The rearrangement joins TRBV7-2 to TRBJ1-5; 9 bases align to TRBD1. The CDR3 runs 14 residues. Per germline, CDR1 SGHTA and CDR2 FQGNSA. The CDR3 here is CASSPDRGDQSQHS. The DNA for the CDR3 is TGTGCCAGCAGCCCGGACAGGGGAGATCAGTCCCAGCATTCT.

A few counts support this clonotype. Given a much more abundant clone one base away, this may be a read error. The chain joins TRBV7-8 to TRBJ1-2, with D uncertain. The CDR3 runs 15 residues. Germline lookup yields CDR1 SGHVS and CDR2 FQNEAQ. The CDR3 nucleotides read TGTGCCAGCAGCTTAAGTTCGGGTCCGGCGCGCGGCTACCCCTTC. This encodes CASSLSSGPARGYPF.

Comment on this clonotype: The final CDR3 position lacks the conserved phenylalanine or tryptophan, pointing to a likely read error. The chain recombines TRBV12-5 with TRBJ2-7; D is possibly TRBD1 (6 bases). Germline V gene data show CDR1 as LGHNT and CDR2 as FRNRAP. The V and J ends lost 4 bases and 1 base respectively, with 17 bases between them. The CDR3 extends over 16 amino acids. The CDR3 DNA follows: TGTGCTAGTGGTTGGCCGGGACACCAAACTTCCTACGAGCAGTACCTC. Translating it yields CASGWPGHQTSYEQYL.

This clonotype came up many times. As DNA, the CDR3 is TGTGCCAGCAGCTTGTCGGGCAGGGGTAGCGAAAAACTGTTTTTT. Translated: CASSLSGRGSEKLFF. The chain combines TRBV5-5 with TRBJ1-4, with TRBD1 as a possible D gene (6 bases). Germline assignment: CDR1 SGHKS and CDR2 YYEKEE (reference sequence). The CDR3 length is 15 residues. V was pared by 1 base and J by 8 bases, with 15 bases between.

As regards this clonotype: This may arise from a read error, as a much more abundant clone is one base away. In DNA form, the CDR3 reads TGCAGTGCTAGTCATGTCTACGAGCAGTCCTTC. Encoded protein: CSASHVYEQSF. V and J are TRBV20-1 and TRBJ2-7; unclear D gene. Per germline, CDR1 DFQATT and CDR2 SNEGSKA (reference sequence). The CDR3 has 11 residues.

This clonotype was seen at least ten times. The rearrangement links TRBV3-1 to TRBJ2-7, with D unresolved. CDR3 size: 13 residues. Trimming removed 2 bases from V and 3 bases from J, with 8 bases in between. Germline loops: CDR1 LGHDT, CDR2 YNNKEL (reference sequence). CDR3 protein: CASSQIHSYEQYF. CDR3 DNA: TGTGCCAGCAGCCAAATACACAGCTACGAGCAGTACTTC.

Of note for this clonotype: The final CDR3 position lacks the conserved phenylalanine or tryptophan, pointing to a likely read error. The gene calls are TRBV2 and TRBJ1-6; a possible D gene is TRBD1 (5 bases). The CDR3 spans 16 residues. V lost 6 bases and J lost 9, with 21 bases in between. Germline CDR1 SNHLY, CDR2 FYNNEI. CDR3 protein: CASRLPGRGTGSPLHL. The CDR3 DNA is TGTGCCAGCAGGCTCCCGGGACGGGGGACGGGTTCACCCCTCCACCTT.

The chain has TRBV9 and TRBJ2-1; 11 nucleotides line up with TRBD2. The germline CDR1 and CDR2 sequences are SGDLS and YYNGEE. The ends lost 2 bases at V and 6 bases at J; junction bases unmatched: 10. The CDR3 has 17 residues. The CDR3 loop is CASSVAPGLAEANEQFF. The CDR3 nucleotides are TGTGCCAGCAGCGTCGCCCCGGGACTAGCGGAAGCCAATGAGCAGTTCTTC. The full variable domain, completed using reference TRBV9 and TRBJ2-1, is DSGVTQTPKHLITATGQRVTLRCSPRSGDLSVYWYQQSLDQGLQFLIQYYNGEERAKGNILERFSAQQFPDLHSELNLSSLELGDSALYFCASSVAPGLAEANEQFFGPGTRLTVL.

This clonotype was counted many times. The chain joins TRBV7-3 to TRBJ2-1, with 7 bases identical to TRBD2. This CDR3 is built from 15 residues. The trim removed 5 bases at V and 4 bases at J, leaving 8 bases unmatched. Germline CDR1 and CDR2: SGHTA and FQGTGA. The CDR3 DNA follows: TGTGCCAGCAGCAGCTTGGCGGGAGTTTACAATGAGCAGTTCTTC. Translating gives CASSSLAGVYNEQFF.

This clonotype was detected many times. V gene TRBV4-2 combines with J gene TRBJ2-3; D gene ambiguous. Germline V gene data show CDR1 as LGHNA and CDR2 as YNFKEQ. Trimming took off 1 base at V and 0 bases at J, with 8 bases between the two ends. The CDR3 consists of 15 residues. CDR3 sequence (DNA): TGTGCCAGCAGCCAAGTAGACGGGAGCACAGATACGCAGTATTTT. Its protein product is CASSQVDGSTDTQYF.

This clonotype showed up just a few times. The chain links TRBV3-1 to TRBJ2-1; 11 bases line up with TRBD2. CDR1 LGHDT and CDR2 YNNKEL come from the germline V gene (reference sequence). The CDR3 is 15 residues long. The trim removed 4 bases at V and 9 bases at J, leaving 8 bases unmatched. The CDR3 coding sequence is TGTGCCAGCAGCCTAGCGGGAGGGCGGAATGGTGAGCAGTTCTTC. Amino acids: CASSLAGGRNGEQFF.

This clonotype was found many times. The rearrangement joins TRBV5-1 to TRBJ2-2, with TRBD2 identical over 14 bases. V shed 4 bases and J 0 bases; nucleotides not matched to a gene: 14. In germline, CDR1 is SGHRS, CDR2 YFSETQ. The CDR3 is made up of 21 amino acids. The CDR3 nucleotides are TGCGCCAGCAGCATCATAAAACCGGGACTAGCGGGAGTTTCGAACACCGGGGAGCTGTTTTTT. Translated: CASSIIKPGLAGVSNTGELFF.

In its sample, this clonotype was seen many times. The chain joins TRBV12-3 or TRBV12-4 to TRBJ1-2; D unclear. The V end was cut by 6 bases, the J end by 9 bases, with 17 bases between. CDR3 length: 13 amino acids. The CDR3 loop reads CASSLSPVTRYTF. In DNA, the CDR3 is TGTGCCAGCAGCTTATCCCCCGTGACTCGCTACACCTTC.

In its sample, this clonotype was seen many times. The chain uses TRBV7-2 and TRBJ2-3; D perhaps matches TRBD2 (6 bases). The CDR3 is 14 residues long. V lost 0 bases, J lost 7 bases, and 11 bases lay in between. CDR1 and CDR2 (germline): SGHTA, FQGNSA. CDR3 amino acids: CASSLASREHTQYF. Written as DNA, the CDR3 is TGTGCCAGCAGCTTAGCGTCCCGGGAGCATACGCAGTATTTT.

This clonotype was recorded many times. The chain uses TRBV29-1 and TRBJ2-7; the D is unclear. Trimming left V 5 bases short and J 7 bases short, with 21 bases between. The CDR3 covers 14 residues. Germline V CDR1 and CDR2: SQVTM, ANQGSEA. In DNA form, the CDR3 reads TGCAGCGTTTGGAGCGACTTATTCCTACGGGAGCAGTACTTC. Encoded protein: CSVWSDLFLREQYF.